This T cell receptor beta chain was sequenced during a study of blood T cell repertoires in COVID-19. Study context: There were acute and convalescent COVID-19 samples, and they came from the United States, Italy and Spain. PBMCs, B-cell-depleted T cells, or T cells were the source of the cDNA or gDNA that made up the material.

Per the authors' pipeline: Estimation of nucleated cell counts was performed using reference gene primer amplification. Repertoires were generated with immunoSEQ multiplex PCR, while TCRdb's copy carries only in-frame clones and drops some. Clone size and V and J calls were adopted from that table, with D and trimming inferred from the DNA. The data contain approximately 78,000 clones, approximately 90% of them singletons. Deletions cut 0 bases from V and 4 bases from J, with 19 bases between. CDR3 length: 18 residues. The germline CDR1 and CDR2 sequences are LGHNA and YSLEER. Enrolment of Seattle patients took place during active infection, and they were followed longitudinally.

The V and J genes are TRBV4-3 and TRBJ2-1; TRBD2 is a possible D gene (7 bases). Sequencing was carried out using peripheral blood. The receptor's source is a man aged 50-60 years with COVID-19, enrolled during active disease. The CDR3 protein is CASSQDRGGDGEYNEQFF. For the CDR3, the DNA is TGCGCCAGCAGCCAAGATAGGGGGGGGGATGGTGAATACAATGAGCAGTTCTTC.